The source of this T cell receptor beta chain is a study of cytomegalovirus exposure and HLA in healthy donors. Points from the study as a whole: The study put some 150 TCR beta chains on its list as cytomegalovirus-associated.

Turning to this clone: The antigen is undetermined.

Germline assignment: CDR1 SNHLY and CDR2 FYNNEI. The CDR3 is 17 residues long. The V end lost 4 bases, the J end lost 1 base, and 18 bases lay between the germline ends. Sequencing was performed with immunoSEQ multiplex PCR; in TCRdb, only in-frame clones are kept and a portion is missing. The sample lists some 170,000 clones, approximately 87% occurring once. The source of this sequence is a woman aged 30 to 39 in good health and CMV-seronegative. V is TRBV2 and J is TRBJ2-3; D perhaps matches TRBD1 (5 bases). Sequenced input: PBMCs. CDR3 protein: CASSGSHLIRGTDTQYF. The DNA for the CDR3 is TGTGCCAGCAGTGGGTCTCACCTTATCAGGGGCACAGATACGCAGTATTTT. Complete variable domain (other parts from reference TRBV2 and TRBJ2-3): EPEVTQTPSHQVTQMGQEVILRCVPISNHLYFYWYRQILGQKVEFLVSFYNNEISEKSEIFDDQFSVERPDGSNFTLKIRSTKLEDSAMYFCASSGSHLIRGTDTQYFGPGTRLTVL.